Given below is one T cell receptor (beta chain) in context. Its antigen is as yet unknown. The junction departs from the called germline gene at one end, perhaps through a read error. The data derive from a study of early T cells in non-severe SARS-CoV-2 infection. Overall study: Sequencing used unsorted whole-blood bulk RNA, so chains lack pairing.

In germline, CDR1 is MDHEN, CDR2 SYDVKM. CDR3 length equals 15 residues. Individual cDNA molecules were tagged with unique molecular identifiers, the study reported. Using its own MiXCR run on the 5' RACE reads, TCRdb lists one record per CDR3 protein. The sample records under 85,000 distinct CDR3 sequences, around 13% being singletons. Study-wide results and caveats: Lookups in VDJdb leaned toward anti-spike CD8 responses and missed private and CD4 specificities.

This TCR was recovered from an adult who was a healthcare worker with PCR-confirmed SARS-CoV-2 infection or an uninfected control (not recorded which). The chain recombines TRBV28 with TRBJ2-3, with D perhaps TRBD1 (6 bases). Sequencing used whole blood. The chain's CDR3 is CAGSLSGTFTDTQYF. DNA for the CDR3: TGTGCCGGCAGTTTATCGGGGACATTTACAGATACGCAGTATTTT.